Listed below are T cell receptor beta chains from one sample, sequenced in a study of blood T cells in healthy people across ages. One entry per CDR3 protein results from TCRdb running MiXCR on the 5' RACE reads. The repertoire holds about 1.4 million distinct CDR3 sequences, with approximately 59% as singletons. Specimen: blood. Every receptor here comes from a man between 18 and 35 years old in good health. Each CDR3 is given with its conserved first and last residue. Clone size appears in some rows only: once, few, many, or a class for an expanded clone.

CASRPTGDAGMNTEAFF | TRBV6-1 | 17 | TRBJ1-1 | .
CASSVIGSNYEQYF | TRBV27 | 14 | . | .
CASSLQERTPLHF | TRBV12-3/TRBV12-4 | 13 | TRBJ1-6 | few
CASSPLGSRGYGYTF | TRBV27 | 15 | TRBJ1-2 | .
CASSQFPGRPGFTDTQYF | TRBV4-1 | 18 | TRBJ2-3 | .
CASSLGSSGRNEQFF | TRBV11-2 | 15 | TRBJ2-1 | few
CAWSPGAGEKLFF | TRBV30 | 13 | TRBJ1-4 | .
CASSLMGLAGNEQFF | TRBV27 | 15 | TRBJ2-1 | few
CASSQDKANTEAFF | TRBV4-1 | 14 | TRBJ1-1 | few
CASSQELGLAAYNEQFF | TRBV14 | 17 | TRBJ2-1 | .
CASSPGTTRRNTQYF | TRBV27 | 15 | TRBJ2-3 | .
CSARDQQDPYNEQFF | TRBV20-1 | 15 | TRBJ2-1 | few
CASSPLVGQGNEQYF | TRBV7-2 | 15 | TRBJ2-7 | .
CASSFSGSSRGTGELFF | TRBV7-2 | 17 | TRBJ2-2 | once
CSARDLGEGSGEKLFF | TRBV20-1 | 16 | TRBJ1-4 | .
CATSRDNYNEQYF | TRBV6-4 | 13 | TRBJ2-7 | .
CASSQVIRAQGNEQFF | TRBV14 | 16 | TRBJ2-1 | .
CASSLVPDRPYEQYF | TRBV12-3/TRBV12-4 | 15 | TRBJ2-7 | .
CANSQDFRGANYGYTF | TRBV14 | 16 | TRBJ1-2 | .
CASSYSGTTRSPLHF | TRBV6-5 | 15 | TRBJ1-6 | few
CASTGGDTGELFF | TRBV28 | 13 | TRBJ2-2 | few
CASSLGPGQGETYEQYF | TRBV7-2 | 17 | TRBJ2-7 | .
CASETGTDDFIAKNIQYF | TRBV6-1 | 18 | TRBJ2-4 | .
CASSYGIGGYNEQFF | TRBV6-5 | 15 | TRBJ2-1 | .
CASSLGLAGTTDTQYF | TRBV7-2 | 16 | TRBJ2-3 | few
CAIARDTPYEQYF | TRBV10-3 | 13 | TRBJ2-7 | few
CATSATVQGYEQYF | TRBV24-1 | 14 | TRBJ2-7 | .
CASSRDAASTDTQYF | TRBV2 | 15 | TRBJ2-3 | few
CASSLVPQAGNIQYF | TRBV7-2 | 15 | TRBJ2-4 | few
CSAGGRAVDTQYF | TRBV29-1 | 13 | TRBJ2-3 | .
CSAPPGRGYQDTEAFF | TRBV20-1 | 16 | TRBJ1-1 | .
CANTKQGSHGYTF | TRBV10-1 | 13 | TRBJ1-2 | .
CASAYNSPLHF | TRBV7-2 | 11 | TRBJ1-6 | .
CASSHSTGEETQFF | TRBV3-1 | 14 | TRBJ2-1 | .
CASSQDGGQGVNEQFF | TRBV4-3 | 16 | TRBJ2-1 | once
CASTLQGSVDNEQFF | TRBV11-2 | 15 | TRBJ2-1 | .
CASSQVYGRDPPLHF | TRBV3-1 | 15 | TRBJ1-6 | .
CASSPTAGTALNYGYTF | TRBV7-8 | 17 | TRBJ1-2 | .
CSASRGGSEQYF | TRBV20-1 | 12 | TRBJ2-7 | .
CASRFREGNTEAFF | TRBV4-3 | 14 | TRBJ1-1 | .
CASSPRQGSRNQPQHF | TRBV18 | 16 | TRBJ1-5 | .